This T cell receptor (beta chain) originates from a study of cytomegalovirus exposure and HLA in healthy donors. The V gene lost 3 bases and the J gene lost 6 bases, with 8 bases spanning the gap. This CDR3 is 13 amino acids long. Per germline, CDR1 MDHEN and CDR2 SYDVKM. Use of 60 Vbeta and 13 Jbeta primers characterized the PCR. Profiled with immunoSEQ multiplex PCR; TCRdb holds only in-frame clones, not every one. The top ten clones hold around 2.3% of a sample with about 110,000 clones, around 85% of them seen once. The chain combines TRBV28 with TRBJ1-4; D is unresolved. The clonotype originates from a young man in good health and CMV-seronegative. Sequencing was done on a sample of PBMCs. The CDR3 loop is CASSFGVHEKLFF. The CDR3 coding sequence is TGTGCCAGCAGTTTCGGGGTTCATGAAAAACTGTTTTTT.